Below are 20 T cell receptor beta chains sequenced from a single sample in a study of a mutant IDH1 vaccine in newly diagnosed glioma. TCRdb keeps only in-frame clones here, not all; method: immunoSEQ multiplex PCR. Of tens of thousands of clones in the sample, around 92% were seen once. This sample's time point: baseline, week 1 (first vaccination visit). Indicated treatment: pre-vaccination baseline after standard-of-care therapy. The source was PBMCs, collected from a glioma patient treated with radiotherapy, temozolomide or both. The receptors originated from a man aged 50-60 years with glioma.

This clone appeared once. The chain is built from TRBV7-8 and TRBJ1-3; possible D gene TRBD1, 6 bases. Looked up from germline, CDR1 is SGHVS and CDR2 is FQNEAQ. V was shortened by 1 base and J by 0 bases, with 10 bases between the two germline ends. This CDR3 comprises 16 residues. CDR3 sequence reads: CASSLVRGISGNTIYF. The CDR3 DNA sequence: TGTGCCAGCAGCTTAGTAAGGGGGATCTCTGGAAACACCATATATTTT.

V is TRBV30 and J is TRBJ2-7, with 10 bases aligning to TRBD2. CDR3 length: 17 residues. Looked up from germline, CDR1 is GTSNPN and CDR2 is SVGIG (reference sequence). Trimming at V came to 0 bases and at J to 0 bases, leaving 8 bases not matched to a gene. CDR3 nucleotide sequence: TGTGCCTGGAGTGTACGGCCCCTAGCGGGAGTCTCCTACGAGCAGTACTTC. Translated: CAWSVRPLAGVSYEQYF.

The V gene is TRBV7-9, the J gene TRBJ2-7; 12 nucleotides agree with TRBD1. The CDR3 is made up of 15 amino acids. Germline values: CDR1 SEHNR, CDR2 FQNEAQ (reference sequence). V was pared by 5 bases and J by 3 bases, with 5 bases of the junction left unmatched. The CDR3 region has the DNA TGTGCCAGCAGCCCGGGACAGGGGGCCCTCTACGAGCAGTACTTC. Protein: CASSPGQGALYEQYF.

As for this clone: Additional DNA sequences in this sample encode the identical CDR3. V gene TRBV29-1 combines with J gene TRBJ1-1; 8 bases fit TRBD1. CDR3 length: 13 amino acids. Germline trimming cut 6 bases from V and 2 bases from J; bases unmatched to any gene: 5. Germline loops: CDR1 SQVTM, CDR2 ANQGSEA. The DNA for the CDR3 is TGCAGCGTCCACAGGGGGGTTAACACTGAAGCTTTCTTT. Translating gives CSVHRGVNTEAFF. Together with reference TRBV29-1 and TRBJ1-1, the CDR3 gives the full variable domain: SAVISQKPSRDICQRGTSLTIQCQVDSQVTMMFWYRQQPGQSLTLIATANQGSEATYESGFVIDKFPISRPNLTFSTLTVSNMSPEDSSIYLCSVHRGVNTEAFFGQGTRLTVV.

This chain connects TRBV28 to TRBJ2-5; TRBD1 is a possible D gene (5 bases). Between the trimmed V and J ends, which lost 7 bases and 3 bases, there was a span of 15 bases. CDR3 length equals 14 residues. Germline values: CDR1 MDHEN, CDR2 SYDVKM. CDR3 residues: CASTRRTGKETQYF. The DNA for the CDR3 is TGTGCCAGCACCCGAAGAACAGGCAAAGAGACCCAGTACTTC.

The rearrangement joins TRBV9 to TRBJ1-4; the D is unclear. This CDR3 comprises 13 residues. Germline V CDR1 and CDR2: SGDLS, YYNGEE. V was trimmed by 4 bases and J by 10 bases, leaving 14 bases between them. CDR3 sequence reads: CASSLYEEGKLFF. The CDR3 region has the DNA TGTGCCAGCAGCCTATACGAGGAGGGAAAACTGTTTTTT. Together with reference TRBV9 and TRBJ1-4, the CDR3 gives the full variable domain: DSGVTQTPKHLITATGQRVTLRCSPRSGDLSVYWYQQSLDQGLQFLIQYYNGEERAKGNILERFSAQQFPDLHSELNLSSLELGDSALYFCASSLYEEGKLFFGSGTQLSVL.

This chain links TRBV10-1 with TRBJ2-7, with 7 positions matching TRBD1. In germline, CDR1 is WNHNN, CDR2 SYGVQD (reference sequence). This CDR3 is 17 amino acids long. J was trimmed by 2 bases and V by 10 bases; bases with no gene match: 20. The CDR3: CANPIVTGQRNPYEQYF. The DNA for the CDR3 is TGCGCCAACCCAATAGTTACGGGACAGCGGAACCCCTACGAGCAGTACTTC.

This clone is medium-sized in the sample. The genes are TRBV6-1 and TRBJ2-3, with 8 bases aligning to TRBD2. The J segment lost 2 bases and the V segment lost 1 base, leaving 2 bases of the junction unmatched. This CDR3 has 15 amino acids. Germline CDR1 and CDR2: MNHNS and SASEGT. The CDR3 loop is CASSEGAGVTDTQYF. In DNA form, the CDR3 reads TGTGCCAGCAGTGAAGGAGCGGGAGTCACAGATACGCAGTATTTT.

V and J are TRBV28 and TRBJ2-5; 10 nucleotides match TRBD2. Looked up from germline, CDR1 is MDHEN and CDR2 is SYDVKM. J was trimmed by 8 bases and V by 3 bases; bases with no gene match: 6. The CDR3 runs to 14 residues. Written as DNA, the CDR3 is TGTGCCAGCAGTTTTAGCGGGGGGTTGGGAACCCAGTACTTC. Translation: CASSFSGGLGTQYF.

This rearrangement joins TRBV9 to TRBJ1-6, with 7 bases matching TRBD1. The CDR3 is made up of 15 amino acids. V shed 0 bases and J 9 bases; nucleotides not matched to a gene: 6. Germline-derived CDR1 and CDR2 are SGDLS and YYNGEE. CDR3 sequence (DNA): TGTGCCAGCAGCGTAGGAAGGGACAGAGGTTCACCCCTCCACTTT. This codes for CASSVGRDRGSPLHF.

The chain couples TRBV5-1 to TRBJ1-2; TRBD1 aligns across 7 bases. Germline values: CDR1 SGHRS, CDR2 YFSETQ. With 0 bases clipped from V and 8 bases from J, the junction kept 10 bases outside the gene matches. The CDR3 consists of 15 residues. The CDR3 nucleotides are TGCGCCAGCAGCTTGGGATACGACAGGGATGAAGGCTACACCTTC. It is translated as CASSLGYDRDEGYTF.

The gene calls are TRBV11-3 and TRBJ1-3; no firm D call. The CDR3 runs to 15 residues. V lost 0 bases to trimming and J lost 6 bases, with 12 bases between them. From germline, CDR1 is SGHNT and CDR2 YENEEA. The CDR3 region is CASSLDYGQENTIYF. The CDR3 DNA reads as TGTGCCAGCAGCTTAGATTACGGCCAGGAAAACACCATATATTTT.

In DNA form, the CDR3 reads TGCGCCAGCAGCTGGACCGGGACAGTCACTGAAGCTTTCTTT. This codes for CASSWTGTVTEAFF. The rearrangement joins TRBV5-1 to TRBJ1-1; TRBD1 matches at 7 bases. Germline V lookup: CDR1 SGHRS, CDR2 YFSETQ. The V segment lost 3 bases and the J segment 4 bases; nucleotides outside the gene matches: 6. The CDR3 has 14 amino acids.

The chain recombines TRBV5-5 with TRBJ2-5, with D possibly matching TRBD2 (6 bases). The CDR3 is 16 residues long. Germline lookup yields CDR1 SGHKS and CDR2 YYEKEE (reference sequence). The V end was cut by 3 bases, the J end by 3 bases, with 18 bases between. In DNA, the CDR3 is TGTGCCAGCAGCTCCCTTTTGCGGGGTGGAAAAGAGACCCAGTACTTC. This encodes CASSSLLRGGKETQYF.

Of note for this clone: Other DNA sequences in the same sample also yield this CDR3. The chain has TRBV30 and TRBJ1-1; no reliable D call. This CDR3 comprises 14 residues. In germline, CDR1 is GTSNPN, CDR2 SVGIG (reference sequence). V lost 0 bases and J lost 2, with 10 bases in between. CDR3 coding DNA: TGTGCCTGGAGTGTAAGTTATGGAAACACTGAAGCTTTCTTT. It yields the protein CAWSVSYGNTEAFF.

V and J are TRBV18 and TRBJ2-1; 9 positions agree with TRBD2. The CDR3 runs to 15 residues. With V trimmed by 0 bases and J by 6 bases, 3 bases remained unmatched. Germline CDR1 is KGHSH and CDR2 is LQKENI. The CDR3: CASSPPGTSLNEQFF. The CDR3 DNA is TGTGCCAGCTCACCACCAGGGACTAGCCTCAATGAGCAGTTCTTC.

The rearrangement joins TRBV6-6 to TRBJ2-1; D is unclear. Trimming left V 5 bases short and J 10 bases short, with 12 bases between. The CDR3 length is 12 residues. Germline V CDR1 and CDR2: MNHNY, SVGAGI (reference sequence). CDR3: CASSPSVSEQFF. The CDR3 bases are TGTGCCAGCAGTCCCTCGGTCAGCGAGCAGTTCTTC.

This chain joins TRBV5-1 and TRBJ2-5, with 7 nucleotides matching TRBD2. The germline V gene encodes CDR1 SGHRS and CDR2 YFSETQ. The V and J ends lost 4 bases and 3 bases, in that order; junction bases with no gene match: 9. This CDR3 is 15 amino acids long. The DNA of the CDR3 is TGCGCCAGCAGCAGCTCCGGGACTACCAAAGAGACCCAGTACTTC. Translation gives CASSSSGTTKETQYF.

This clone was recorded only once. This rearrangement joins TRBV4-1 to TRBJ1-6; D is uncertain. The V end lost 0 bases, the J end lost 7 bases, and 13 bases lay between the germline ends. CDR1 is MGHRA and CDR2 is YSYEKL in the germline V gene. The CDR3 runs to 16 residues. The CDR3 nucleotides are TGCGCCAGCAGCCAAGAGTGGGCCAGAATAAATTCACCCCTCCACTTT. Protein: CASSQEWARINSPLHF.

The chain uses TRBV5-1 and TRBJ1-4; tentative D call: TRBD1 (5 bases). Germline loops: CDR1 SGHRS, CDR2 YFSETQ. The CDR3 contains 15 residues. Trimming left V 0 bases short and J 8 bases short, with 14 bases between. The CDR3 is CASSLGQQDPEKLFF. CDR3 bases: TGCGCCAGCAGCTTGGGACAGCAAGACCCGGAAAAACTGTTTTTT.